The following is a T cell receptor (beta chain) sequence with its context. Its antigen is not identified. The entry originates in a study of OX40 agonist ivuxolimab in advanced cancers. Study information: Patients received the agonistic anti-OX40 (CD134) antibody ivuxolimab. Dose-escalation patients' cancers were hepatocellular carcinoma, melanoma, renal cell or head and neck cancer.

Assay: immunoSEQ multiplex PCR; the TCRdb copy retains only in-frame clones and omits some. The sample holds some 35,000 clones; approximately 82% are singletons and the top ten take approximately 22%. Germline CDR1 is SGHDN and CDR2 is FVKESK. With 5 bases clipped from V and 5 bases from J, the junction kept 10 bases outside the gene matches. The CDR3 runs to 17 residues. Whole-study results and caveats: CD8+ T cells were the subset that, on average, had more expanded clones than CD4+. There was clonal expansion of CD4+ and CD8+ blood T cells by week 6 at 0.1 to 3.0 mg/kg.

The sequencing here drew on CD4+ or CD8+ T cells sorted from blood, taken in a trial of the OX40 agonist ivuxolimab. V and J are TRBV14 and TRBJ2-2; 11 positions match TRBD2. This clonotype was obtained from an adult with an advanced solid tumor such as melanoma, head and neck, liver or kidney cancer. CDR3 sequence reads: CASSASGTSGFTGELFF. The DNA of the CDR3 is TGTGCCAGCAGCGCCTCCGGGACTAGCGGATTTACCGGGGAGCTGTTTTTT.